The 17 T cell receptor beta chains listed next were all sequenced from one sample in a study of Graves' ophthalmopathy and Graves' hyperthyroidism. Amplified TCR beta CDR3 regions were obtained using RNA transcripts as template. First-round RT-PCR employed HTBI primers, with a second-round multiplex PCR after it. From the multiplex PCR reads, TCRdb called clonotypes with MiXCR, one entry per CDR3 protein. The profile covers around 340,000 distinct CDR3 sequences, with 15% to 20% appearing a single time and about 12% taken by the ten largest. The sample comprised peripheral blood. The receptor source for this set is an adult man with Graves' ophthalmopathy.

This clonotype came up many times. V is TRBV18 and J is TRBJ2-7; 10 positions match TRBD1. CDR1 KGHSH and CDR2 LQKENI come from the germline V gene. This CDR3 comprises 15 residues. V lost 3 bases to trimming and J lost 6 bases; unmatched junction nucleotides: 8. The CDR3, as DNA: TGTGCCAGCTCACCCTCGGGACAGGGGACGTTCGAGCAGTACTTC. Protein: CASSPSGQGTFEQYF.

CDR3 nucleotide sequence: TGTGCCAGCAGTTTGGGACAGGGTTTATCACCCCTCCACTTT. As protein: CASSLGQGLSPLHF. The rearrangement uses TRBV28 and TRBJ1-6; 9 bases are shared with TRBD1. Trimming cost V 3 bases and J 10 bases; bases outside gene matches: 4. From germline, CDR1 is MDHEN and CDR2 SYDVKM. The CDR3 sequence is 14 residues long.

In this sample, this clonotype turned up many times. This chain connects TRBV20-1 to TRBJ2-7; D is possibly TRBD1 (6 bases). The germline CDR1 and CDR2 sequences are DFQATT and SNEGSKA (reference sequence). Trimming shortened V by 0 bases and J by 0 bases, and 12 bases separated the two germline ends. The CDR3 spans 15 residues. In DNA form, the CDR3 reads TGCAGTGCTAGAGATCACAGGGTTGGCTCCTACGAGCAGTACTTC. Translating it yields CSARDHRVGSYEQYF.

This clonotype was found many times. The V and J genes are TRBV5-1 and TRBJ2-3; D gene uncertain. The CDR3 is 14 residues long. CDR1 is SGHRS, CDR2 YFSETQ, per germline. V dropped 3 bases and J dropped 0 bases, with 8 bases sitting between them. The CDR3 bases are TGCGCCAGCAGCTCGGATTACAGCACAGATACGCAGTATTTT. It codes for CASSSDYSTDTQYF. The variable domain in full, with the rest retrieved from reference TRBV5-1 and TRBJ2-3, is KAGVTQTPRYLIKTRGQQVTLSCSPISGHRSVSWYQQTPGQGLQFLFEYFSETQRNKGNFPGRFSGRQFSNSRSEMNVSTLELGDSALYLCASSSDYSTDTQYFGPGTRLTVL.

This clonotype was observed at least ten times. The chain is built from TRBV5-1 and TRBJ2-7; maybe TRBD2 (6 bases). Germline V CDR1 and CDR2: SGHRS, YFSETQ. V lost 1 base and J lost 2, with 13 bases in between. The CDR3 sequence is 15 residues long. The CDR3, as DNA: TGCGCCAGCAGCTTGTCTCGCGCGGGGACCTACGAGCAGTACTTC. Amino acids: CASSLSRAGTYEQYF.

This clonotype was seen a handful of times. The chain has TRBV4-1 and TRBJ2-3; D is tentatively TRBD1 or TRBD2 (5 bases each). Germline V gives CDR1 MGHRA, CDR2 YSYEKL. The CDR3 consists of 16 residues. V was clipped by 5 bases and J by 1 base, with 16 bases between them. The chain's CDR3 is CASSASDGAGTDTQYF. CDR3 sequence (DNA): TGCGCCAGCAGCGCAAGTGACGGGGCAGGCACAGATACGCAGTATTTT.

A remark on this clonotype: Since a much larger clone is just one base distant, this may be a read error. The rearrangement joins TRBV6-1 to TRBJ1-5; 9 bases agree with TRBD1. Germline CDR1 and CDR2: MNHNS and SASEGT. The CDR3 loop spans 15 amino acids. With 4 bases clipped from V and 3 bases from J, the junction kept 4 bases outside the gene matches. The CDR3 DNA is TGTGCCAGCAGTGCTGACAGGGGGTACAATCAGCCCCAGCATTTT. Its translation: CASSADRGYNQPQHF.

This clonotype came up many times. The V call is TRBV24-1, the J call TRBJ1-5; D gene uncertain. The V gene lost 3 bases and the J gene lost 4 bases, with 18 bases spanning the gap. This CDR3 has 17 residues. The germline V gene has CDR1 KGHDR and CDR2 SFDVKD. CDR3 sequence: CATSDSGSSTWNQPQHF. The CDR3 coding sequence is TGTGCCACCAGTGATAGTGGGAGTTCAACCTGGAATCAGCCCCAGCATTTT.

This clonotype has just a few counts. The chain joins TRBV19 to TRBJ1-2; D possibly corresponds to TRBD1 (5 bases). Germline CDR1 and CDR2: LNHDA and SQIVND (reference sequence). CDR3 length: 13 amino acids. V lost 1 base and J lost 4, with 7 bases in between. Here the CDR3 DNA reads TGTGCCAGTAGTATAGGGACACGCTATGGCTACACCTTC. It translates to CASSIGTRYGYTF.

V and J are TRBV5-1 and TRBJ2-7; TRBD2 agrees at 8 bases. After removal of 0 bases from V and 3 bases from J, the junction contained 5 bases not matched to a gene. The germline V gene has CDR1 SGHRS and CDR2 YFSETQ. The CDR3 contains 15 residues. CDR3: CASSLATSGDYEQYF. CDR3 nucleotides: TGCGCCAGCAGCTTGGCAACTAGCGGAGACTACGAGCAGTACTTC.

The chain has TRBV6-5 and TRBJ2-7, with D perhaps matching TRBD1 (5 bases). Per germline, CDR1 MNHEY and CDR2 SVGAGI. This CDR3 spans 15 amino acids. V lost 2 bases, J lost 2 bases, and 13 bases lay in between. CDR3 region: CASSYQGGDTYEQYF. CDR3 DNA: TGTGCCAGCAGTTACCAGGGCGGCGATACCTACGAGCAGTACTTC.

This clonotype has a count of ten or more. The chain uses TRBV12-3 or TRBV12-4 and TRBJ1-5; 8 bases fit TRBD1. The CDR3 contains 14 residues. Trimming took 5 bases from V and 4 from J; bases not matched to a gene: 4. CDR3 sequence: CASSRTGRNQPQHF. The CDR3 DNA is TGTGCCAGCAGTAGGACAGGGAGGAATCAGCCCCAGCATTTT.

This clonotype was detected a few times. J is TRBJ2-4 and V is TRBV28; no reliable D call. Germline V gives CDR1 MDHEN, CDR2 SYDVKM. CDR3 size: 14 residues. Trimming cost V 7 bases and J 6 bases, with 16 bases left between them. CDR3 loop: CASTPGDPRNIQYF. DNA of the CDR3: TGTGCCAGCACCCCTGGCGACCCAAGAAACATTCAGTACTTC.

This clonotype was observed many times. The rearrangement joins TRBV7-9 to TRBJ1-2; the D gene is possibly TRBD1 (6 bases). Trimming cost V 3 bases and J 6 bases, with 14 bases left between them. Germline CDR1 is SEHNR and CDR2 is FQNEAQ (reference sequence). CDR3 length equals 14 residues. The CDR3 protein is CASSLLNQGNGYTF. The CDR3, as DNA: TGTGCCAGCAGCTTGCTGAACCAGGGGAATGGCTACACCTTC.

This clonotype has ten or more counts. The chain recombines TRBV28 with TRBJ1-1; 10 nucleotides agree with TRBD1. Trimming took 5 bases from V and 2 from J; bases not matched to a gene: 11. There are 17 residues in the CDR3. Germline CDR1 and CDR2: MDHEN and SYDVKM. CDR3 residues: CASSPDRGSLSNTEAFF. The DNA of the CDR3 is TGTGCCAGCAGTCCGGACAGGGGGAGTTTAAGTAACACTGAAGCTTTCTTT.

This clonotype was found many times. The chain uses TRBV28 and TRBJ1-5; 9 bases fit TRBD1. Germline V gene sequence: CDR1 MDHEN, CDR2 SYDVKM. With V trimmed by 6 bases and J by 5 bases, 2 bases remained unmatched. CDR3 length: 13 residues. The CDR3 DNA follows: TGTGCCAGCAGAACAGGGGGCGATCAGCCCCAGCATTTT. Its translation: CASRTGGDQPQHF.

In its sample, this clonotype was seen many times. The chain has TRBV6-5 and TRBJ2-7; 14 bases align to TRBD2. The ends lost 0 bases at V and 4 bases at J; junction bases unmatched: 2. CDR1 MNHEY and CDR2 SVGAGI come from the germline V gene. The CDR3 runs to 16 residues. The CDR3 here is CASSYSRLAGGYEQYF. The CDR3, as DNA: TGTGCCAGCAGTTACTCTCGACTAGCGGGAGGGTACGAGCAGTACTTC.